This TCR beta chain originates from a study of T cell responses to AZD1222 COVID-19 vaccine. The method was immunoSEQ multiplex PCR; TCRdb's version includes in-frame clones alone and lacks a portion of them. This sample has over 150,000 clones; about 90% occur once, and the top ten carry around 4.6%. The CDR3 runs 15 residues. Germline values: CDR1 SEHNR, CDR2 FQNEAQ (reference sequence). Trimming removed 5 bases at V and 4 bases at J, with 17 bases between. This sample comprised peripheral blood, obtained on day 0 of MenACWY control vaccination. The sequence derives from an adult in good health. The V call is TRBV7-9, the J call TRBJ1-1; D uncertain. CDR3 sequence (DNA): TGTGCCAGCAGCCCAGACCCTGTGGGGTTCACTGAAGCTTTCTTT. Its protein is CASSPDPVGFTEAFF.